This entry concerns a single T cell receptor (beta chain). Its antigen is currently unknown. The data originate from a study of CD8 T cells in ankylosing spondylitis. Quantitative molecular-barcoded 5'-RACE generated the TCR beta libraries. TCRdb re-called the 5' RACE reads through MiXCR, storing one row per CDR3 protein. The sample holds about 540,000 distinct CDR3 sequences; roughly 13% are singletons and the top ten take approximately 7%. Whole-study findings and limits: Ankylosing spondylitis blood seemed to carry a telltale TCR beta motif made of roughly eight highly homologous variants.

This CDR3 contains 15 residues. V lost 5 bases and J lost 5; bases outside the gene matches: 7. The sample was blood, either unsorted or a sorted T cell fraction (not recorded which). The TCR sequence derives from a male donor with ankylosing spondylitis. This chain uses TRBV12-3 or TRBV12-4 with TRBJ2-5; 11 positions match TRBD2. CDR3 sequence: CASSPLAGGWETQYF. The CDR3 DNA reads TGTGCCAGCAGTCCTCTAGCGGGAGGATGGGAGACCCAGTACTTC.